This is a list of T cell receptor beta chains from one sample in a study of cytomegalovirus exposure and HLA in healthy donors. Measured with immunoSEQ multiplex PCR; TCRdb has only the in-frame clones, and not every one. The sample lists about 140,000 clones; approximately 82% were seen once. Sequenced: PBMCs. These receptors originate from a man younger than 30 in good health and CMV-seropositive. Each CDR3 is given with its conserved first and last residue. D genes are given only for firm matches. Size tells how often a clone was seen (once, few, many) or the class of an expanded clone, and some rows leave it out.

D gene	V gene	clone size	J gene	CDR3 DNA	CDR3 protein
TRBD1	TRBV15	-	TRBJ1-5	TGTGCCACCAGCAGAGATCCCCCGGGACAGGGAGATAATCAGCCCCAGCATTTT	CATSRDPPGQGDNQPQHF
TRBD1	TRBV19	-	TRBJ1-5	TGTGCCAGTAGTAGCGGGACAGGCCTTGTGCCCCAGCATTTT	CASSSGTGLVPQHF
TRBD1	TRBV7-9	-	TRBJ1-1	TGTGCCAGCAGCCTCGGACAGGGTGAAGCTTTCTTT	CASSLGQGEAFF
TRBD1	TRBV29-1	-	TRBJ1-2	TGCAGCGTTCGTACAGGGGGCTCCAAAGCTAACTATGGCTACACCTTC	CSVRTGGSKANYGYTF
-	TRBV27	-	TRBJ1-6	TGTGCCAGCAGCCCCGTACTCGGGTCCTATAATTCACCCCTCCACTTT	CASSPVLGSYNSPLHF
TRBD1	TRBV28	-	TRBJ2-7	TGTGCCAGCAGTGAAGCACCGGGACAGGGGCACTCCTACGAGCAGTACTTC	CASSEAPGQGHSYEQYF
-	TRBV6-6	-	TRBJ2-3	TGTGCCAGCAGTTCTGGCACAGATACGCAGTATTTT	CASSSGTDTQYF
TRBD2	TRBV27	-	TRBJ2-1	TGTGCCAGCAGAAGCGGGAGACAGAGGAACAATGAGCAGTTCTTC	CASRSGRQRNNEQFF
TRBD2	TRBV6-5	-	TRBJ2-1	TGTGCCAGCAAATCACGGGAGGATTCCTACAATGAGCAGTTCTTC	CASKSREDSYNEQFF
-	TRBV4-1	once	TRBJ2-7	TGCGCCAGCAGCCAAGTTGTCCAGGGGCGGTACGAGCAGTACTTC	CASSQVVQGRYEQYF
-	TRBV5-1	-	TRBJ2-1	TGCGCCAGCAGCTTACGGTTTGGCTCCTACAATGAGCAGTTCTTC	CASSLRFGSYNEQFF
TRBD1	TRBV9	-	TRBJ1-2	TGTGCCAGCAGCCCAGCCGACAGGGGACCTAACTATGGCTACACCTTC	CASSPADRGPNYGYTF
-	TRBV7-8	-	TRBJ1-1	TGTGCCAGCAGTCAAGGGGCTGTCACTGAAGCTTTCTTT	CASSQGAVTEAFF
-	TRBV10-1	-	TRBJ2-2	TGCGCCAGCAGAAACCAGGGGAACACCGGGGAGCTGTTTTTT	CASRNQGNTGELFF
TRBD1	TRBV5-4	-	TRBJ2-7	TGTGCCAGCAGCTCCCCGACAGGGAAGGGCGAGCAGTACTTC	CASSSPTGKGEQYF
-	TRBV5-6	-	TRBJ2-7	TGTGCCAGCAGCCACCGGGTCCCTTCATCCGGAGAGCAGTACTTC	CASSHRVPSSGEQYF
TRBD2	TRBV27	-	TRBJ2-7	TGTGCCAGCAGTAGCGGGAGCTCCTACGAGCAGTACTTC	CASSSGSSYEQYF
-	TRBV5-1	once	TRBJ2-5	TGCGCCAGCCTCCCCGGGCAGGGGCAAGAGACCCAGTACTTC	CASLPGQGQETQYF
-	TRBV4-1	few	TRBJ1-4	TGCGCCAGCAGCCCTAGATTTGCCGGACAGGAAAAACTGTTTTTT	CASSPRFAGQEKLFF
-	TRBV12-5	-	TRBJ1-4	TGTGCTAGTGGTTCTCAGGGTTGGAGTGAAAAACTGTTTTTT	CASGSQGWSEKLFF
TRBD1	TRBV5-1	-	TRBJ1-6	TGCGCCAGCAGCGCTAATACTAAGGGACAGATGAGCTCCTATAATTCACCCCTCCACTTT	CASSANTKGQMSSYNSPLHF
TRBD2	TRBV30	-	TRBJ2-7	TGTGCCTGGAGCGGGACTAGCGGGAGGGCCTCCTACGAGCAGTACTTC	CAWSGTSGRASYEQYF
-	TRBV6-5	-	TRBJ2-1	TGTGCCGTAACGTCGAGAAGCGGGTCCTACAATGAGCAGTTCTTC	CAVTSRSGSYNEQFF
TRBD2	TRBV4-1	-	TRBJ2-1	TGCGCCAGCAGCCAAGTAGCGGGAGGGTGGGCCTCCTACAATGAGCAGTTCTTC	CASSQVAGGWASYNEQFF
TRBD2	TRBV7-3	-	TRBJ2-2	TGTGCCAGCGGGACTAGGGATGCCGGGGAGCTGTTTTTT	CASGTRDAGELFF
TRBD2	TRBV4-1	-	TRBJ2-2	TGCGCCAGCAGCCAAGATCGTCCGGAAGCGGGGACCGGGGAGCTGTTTTTT	CASSQDRPEAGTGELFF